The source of this T cell receptor beta chain is a study of long-term antiretroviral therapy in people with HIV. Study-wide results and limits: Absence of data on ART adherence, viral resistance or therapy changes was noted. With ART, diversity went up but was still lower than in transplant donor controls.

The CDR3 consists of 15 residues. Germline V gives CDR1 ENHRY, CDR2 SYGVKD. The V end lost 4 bases, the J end lost 5 bases, and 15 bases lay between the germline ends. Points on this clone: Its antigen remains unidentified.

Version v3.0 of the immunoSEQ assay ran at survey level. The sequencing target was roughly 40,000-55,000 T-cell genomes per sample. Produced via immunoSEQ multiplex PCR; TCRdb's table is partial and in-frame only. Here the sample spans about 28,000 clones, approximately 85% being singletons. The source is a man aged 35 to 55 with HIV. The chain links TRBV10-3 to TRBJ2-1; a possible D gene is TRBD2 (5 bases). The sample was unsorted PBMCs, taken 3 years after starting antiretroviral therapy. CDR3 protein: CAISGPEVRNNEQFF. The CDR3, as DNA: TGTGCCATCAGTGGACCGGAGGTGAGAAACAATGAGCAGTTCTTC.